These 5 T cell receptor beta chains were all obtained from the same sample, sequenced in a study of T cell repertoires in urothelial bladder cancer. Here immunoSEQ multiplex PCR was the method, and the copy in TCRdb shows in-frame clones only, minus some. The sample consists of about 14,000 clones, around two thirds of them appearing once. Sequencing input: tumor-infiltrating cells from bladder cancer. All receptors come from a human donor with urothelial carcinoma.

The CDR3 sequence: CASSPTGNEQFF. In nucleotides, the CDR3 is TGTGCCAGCAGCCCTACTGGCAATGAGCAGTTCTTC. The V gene is TRBV11-3, the J gene TRBJ2-1; D not resolved. In germline, CDR1 is SGHNT, CDR2 YENEEA. V was pared by 5 bases and J by 6 bases, with 8 bases between. This CDR3 has 12 residues.

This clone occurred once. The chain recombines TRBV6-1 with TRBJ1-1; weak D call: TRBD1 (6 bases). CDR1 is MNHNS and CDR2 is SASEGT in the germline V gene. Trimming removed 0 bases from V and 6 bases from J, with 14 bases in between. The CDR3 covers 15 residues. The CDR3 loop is CASSEARTTGSEAFF. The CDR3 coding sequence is TGTGCCAGCAGTGAAGCGAGGACCACAGGGTCTGAAGCTTTCTTT.

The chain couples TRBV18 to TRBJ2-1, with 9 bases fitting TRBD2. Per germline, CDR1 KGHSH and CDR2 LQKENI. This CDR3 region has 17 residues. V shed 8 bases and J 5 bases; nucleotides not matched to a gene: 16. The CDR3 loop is CASTAGPWTSEDNEQFF. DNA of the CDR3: TGTGCCAGCACCGCAGGACCATGGACTAGCGAGGACAATGAGCAGTTCTTC.

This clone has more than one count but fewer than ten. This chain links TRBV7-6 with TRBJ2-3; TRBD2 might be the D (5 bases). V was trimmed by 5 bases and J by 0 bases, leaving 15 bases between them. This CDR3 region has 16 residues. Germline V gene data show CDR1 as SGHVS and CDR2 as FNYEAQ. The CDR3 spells CASSQTDFSSTDTQYF. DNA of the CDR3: TGTGCCAGCAGCCAAACGGACTTCTCTAGCACAGATACGCAGTATTTT.

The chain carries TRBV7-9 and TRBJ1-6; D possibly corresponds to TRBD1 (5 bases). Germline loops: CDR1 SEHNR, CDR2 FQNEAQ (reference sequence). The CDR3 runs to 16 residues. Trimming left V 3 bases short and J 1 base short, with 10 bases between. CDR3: CASSFYGGSYNSPLHF. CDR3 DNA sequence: TGTGCCAGCAGCTTTTATGGGGGGTCCTATAATTCACCCCTCCACTTT.